This TCR beta chain originates from a study of vaccination effects on CD4 cells after COVID-19. Assay: immunoSEQ multiplex PCR; the TCRdb copy retains only in-frame clones and omits some. The sample lists tens of thousands of clones, under 85% seen once, with more than 0.85% in the top ten. Germline V gene lookup returns CDR1 SGHNT and CDR2 YYREEE (reference sequence). The V segment lost 0 bases and the J segment 5 bases; nucleotides outside the gene matches: 3. The CDR3 is made up of 15 amino acids. After expansion with viral peptide pools in the ViraFEST assay, antigen-specific CD4+ T cells were sequenced. Culture lasted over 9 days before CD4+ T cell isolation. As their vaccination, participants received two doses of either BNT162b2 or mRNA-1273. Study results and caveats: Only 1 of 255 vaccine-induced clones from healthy vaccinees cross-reacted with common cold coronaviruses.

With regard to this clone: Its antigen is still unknown.

The source material was CD4+ T cells from PBMCs cultured with HCoV-OC43 spike peptides, sampled after COVID-19 vaccination. Subset indicated: HCoV-OC43 spike overlapping peptide pool stimulation. This chain connects TRBV5-4 to TRBJ2-5; the match to TRBD2 covers 11 bases. The sequence derives from a human donor who received a COVID-19 vaccine. CDR3 DNA: TGTGCCAGCAGCTTGGCTAGCGGGGGGCGGGAGACCCAGTACTTC. It specifies CASSLASGGRETQYF.